This T cell receptor beta chain derives from a study of OX40 agonist ivuxolimab in advanced cancers. To note about this clone: Its antigen is unidentified.

Sampling of blood occurred at baseline, cycle 4 day 1, and cycle 7 day 1. Profiling relied on immunoSEQ multiplex PCR, and the TCRdb table lists in-frame clones only, not all of them. This sample has 40,000 to 45,000 clones, with about 87% found just once. Regarding the study as a whole: Clones of CD4+ and CD8+ blood T cells grew by week 6 at doses of 0.1 to 3.0 mg/kg. The 0.1-3.0 mg/kg partial responders had among the lowest clonal expansion.

V lost 1 base and J lost 7; bases outside the gene matches: 6. This CDR3 comprises 16 residues. Germline V gives CDR1 LNHDA, CDR2 SQIVND (reference sequence). The sequencing here drew on CD4+ or CD8+ T cells sorted from blood, taken in a trial of the OX40 agonist ivuxolimab. This clonotype originated in an adult with an advanced solid tumor such as melanoma, head and neck, liver or kidney cancer. The chain combines TRBV19 with TRBJ1-6; 8 nucleotides line up with TRBD1. The CDR3 loop is CASSIARTGKNSPLHF. CDR3 coding DNA: TGTGCCAGTAGTATAGCCCGGACAGGGAAAAATTCACCCCTCCACTTT.